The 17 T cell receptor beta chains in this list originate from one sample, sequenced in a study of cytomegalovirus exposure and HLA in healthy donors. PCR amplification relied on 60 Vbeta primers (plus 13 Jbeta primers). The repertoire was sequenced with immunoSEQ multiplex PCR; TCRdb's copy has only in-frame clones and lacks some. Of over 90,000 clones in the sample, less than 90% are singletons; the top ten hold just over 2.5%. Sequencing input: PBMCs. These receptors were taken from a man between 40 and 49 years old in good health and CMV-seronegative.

This chain's CDR3 is CASSLAGNTEAFF. CDR3 nucleotide sequence: TGTGCCAGCAGCCTGGCAGGGAACACTGAAGCTTTCTTT. The V call is TRBV5-4, the J call TRBJ1-1; the D is unclear. With 4 bases removed from V and 1 base from J, the gap between germline ends came to 8 bases. Per germline, CDR1 SGHNT and CDR2 YYREEE (reference sequence). This CDR3 spans 13 amino acids.

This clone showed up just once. The CDR3 sequence is CATSRDGPGRGEAFF. As DNA, the CDR3 is TGTGCCACCAGCAGAGATGGGCCAGGAAGGGGTGAAGCTTTCTTT. The chain joins TRBV15 to TRBJ1-1; the D gene is possibly TRBD1 (5 bases). The CDR3 extends over 15 amino acids. V lost 0 bases to trimming and J lost 7 bases, with 15 bases between them. Germline CDR1 LNHNV, CDR2 YYDKDF (reference sequence).

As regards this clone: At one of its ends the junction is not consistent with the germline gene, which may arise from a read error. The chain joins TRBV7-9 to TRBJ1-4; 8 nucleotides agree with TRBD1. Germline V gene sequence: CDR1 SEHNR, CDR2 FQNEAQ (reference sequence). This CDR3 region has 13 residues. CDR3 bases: TGTTCCAGCACCAGGGACAGGAATGAAAAACTGTTTTTT. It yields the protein CSSTRDRNEKLFF. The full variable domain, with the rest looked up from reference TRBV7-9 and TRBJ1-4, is DTGVSQNPRHKITKRGQNVTFRCDPISEHNRLYWYRQTLGQGPEFLTYFQNEAQLEKSRLLSDRFSAERPKGSFSTLEIQRTEQGDSAMYLCSSTRDRNEKLFFGSGTQLSVL.

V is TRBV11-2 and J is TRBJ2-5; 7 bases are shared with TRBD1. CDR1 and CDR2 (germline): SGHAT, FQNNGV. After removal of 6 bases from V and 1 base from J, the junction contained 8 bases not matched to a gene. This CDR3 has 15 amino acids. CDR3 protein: CASSWNTGVQETQYF. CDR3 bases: TGTGCCAGCAGTTGGAACACAGGGGTCCAAGAGACCCAGTACTTC.

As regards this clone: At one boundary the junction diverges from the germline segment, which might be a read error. In DNA form, the CDR3 reads TGTGCCATCAGTCAGTCGTGGAGGGGCTCCTACAATGAGCAGTTCTTC. It codes for CAISQSWRGSYNEQFF. The chain is built from TRBV10-3 and TRBJ2-1; maybe TRBD2 (6 bases). Germline V gene lookup returns CDR1 ENHRY and CDR2 SYGVKD. The CDR3 consists of 16 residues.

Here the CDR3 DNA reads TGTGCCAGCAGACAGTTCAGGGTAGACGGCTACACCTTC. This gives the protein CASRQFRVDGYTF. V usage is TRBV2 and J usage is TRBJ1-2; TRBD1 is a possible D gene (5 bases). Germline V gene lookup returns CDR1 SNHLY and CDR2 FYNNEI. The CDR3 is 13 residues long. The germline V and J ends were trimmed by 6 bases and 8 bases, with 16 bases remaining between them.

The CDR3 here is CASRRDRSDTEAFF. Here the CDR3 DNA reads TGTGCCAGCAGGAGGGACAGGTCGGACACTGAAGCTTTCTTT. The chain employs TRBV6-5 and TRBJ1-1, with 8 bases fitting TRBD1. The CDR3 covers 14 residues. V lost 6 bases to trimming and J lost 3 bases; unmatched junction nucleotides: 6. Germline lookup yields CDR1 MNHEY and CDR2 SVGAGI.

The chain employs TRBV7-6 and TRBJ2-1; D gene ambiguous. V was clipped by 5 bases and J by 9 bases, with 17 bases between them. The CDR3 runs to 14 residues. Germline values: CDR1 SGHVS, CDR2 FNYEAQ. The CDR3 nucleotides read TGTGCCAGCAGCCCCACTTTGTCCGGGTCTGAGCAGTTCTTC. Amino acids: CASSPTLSGSEQFF.

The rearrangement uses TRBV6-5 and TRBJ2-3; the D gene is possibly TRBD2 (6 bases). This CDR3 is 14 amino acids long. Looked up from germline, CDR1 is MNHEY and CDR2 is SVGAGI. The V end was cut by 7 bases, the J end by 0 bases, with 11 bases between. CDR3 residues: CASTPGLSTDTQYF. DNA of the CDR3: TGTGCCAGCACGCCGGGACTTAGCACAGATACGCAGTATTTT.

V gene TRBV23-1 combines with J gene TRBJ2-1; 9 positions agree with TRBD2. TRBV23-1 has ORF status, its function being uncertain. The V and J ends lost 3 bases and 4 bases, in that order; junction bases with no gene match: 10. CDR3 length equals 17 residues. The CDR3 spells CASSHSGAGGFYNEQFF. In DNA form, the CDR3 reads TGCGCCAGCAGTCACTCAGGGGCGGGGGGGTTTTACAATGAGCAGTTCTTC.

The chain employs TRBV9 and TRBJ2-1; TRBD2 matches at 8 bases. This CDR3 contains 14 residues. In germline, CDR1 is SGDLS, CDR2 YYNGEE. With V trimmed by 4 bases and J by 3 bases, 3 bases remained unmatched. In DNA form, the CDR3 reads TGTGCCAGCAGCCCGAGCGGGAGCTACAATGAGCAGTTCTTC. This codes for CASSPSGSYNEQFF.

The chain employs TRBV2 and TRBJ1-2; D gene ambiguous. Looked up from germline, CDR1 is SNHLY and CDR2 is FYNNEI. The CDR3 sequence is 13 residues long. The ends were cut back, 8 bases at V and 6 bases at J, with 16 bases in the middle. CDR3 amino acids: CASGGSSRNGYTF. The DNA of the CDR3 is TGTGCCAGCGGTGGGAGCTCCCGGAATGGCTACACCTTC.

CDR3 DNA sequence: TGTGCCAGCAGCTTGGACGAGGGCTCGACTGAAGCTTTCTTT. Translating gives CASSLDEGSTEAFF. The gene calls are TRBV5-4 and TRBJ1-1; no definite D call. The CDR3 has 14 amino acids. V was clipped by 0 bases and J by 5 bases, with 11 bases between them. The germline CDR1 and CDR2 sequences are SGHNT and YYREEE (reference sequence).

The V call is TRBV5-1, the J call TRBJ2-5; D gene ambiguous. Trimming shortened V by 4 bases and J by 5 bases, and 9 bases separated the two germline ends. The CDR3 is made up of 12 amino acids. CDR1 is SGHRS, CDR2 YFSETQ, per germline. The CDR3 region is CASSPQRETQYF. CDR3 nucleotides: TGCGCCAGCAGCCCGCAGAGGGAGACCCAGTACTTC.

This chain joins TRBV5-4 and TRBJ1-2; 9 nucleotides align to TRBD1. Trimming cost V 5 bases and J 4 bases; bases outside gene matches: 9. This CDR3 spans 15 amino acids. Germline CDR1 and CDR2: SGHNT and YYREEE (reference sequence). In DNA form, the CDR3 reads TGTGCCAGCAGGCCCCGGGACAGGGAAATCTATGGCTACACCTTC. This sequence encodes CASRPRDREIYGYTF. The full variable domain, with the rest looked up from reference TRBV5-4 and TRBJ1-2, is ETGVTQSPTHLIKTRGQQVTLRCSSQSGHNTVSWYQQALGQGPQFIFQYYREEENGRGNFPPRFSGLQFPNYSSELNVNALELDDSALYLCASRPRDREIYGYTFGSGTRLTVV.

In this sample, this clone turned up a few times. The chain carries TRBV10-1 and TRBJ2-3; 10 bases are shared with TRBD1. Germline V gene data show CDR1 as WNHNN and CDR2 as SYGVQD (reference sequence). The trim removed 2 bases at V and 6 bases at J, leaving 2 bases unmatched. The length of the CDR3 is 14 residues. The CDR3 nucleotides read TGCGCCAGCAGTGAGGACAGGGGGCTGGATACGCAGTATTTT. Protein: CASSEDRGLDTQYF.

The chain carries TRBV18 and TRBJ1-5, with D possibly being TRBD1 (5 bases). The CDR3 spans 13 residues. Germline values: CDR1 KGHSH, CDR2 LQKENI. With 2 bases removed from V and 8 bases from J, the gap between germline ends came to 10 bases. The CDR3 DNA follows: TGTGCCAGCTCACCAGCAGGAGGGGAGCCCCAGCATTTT. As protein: CASSPAGGEPQHF.